The 26 T cell receptor beta chains in this list originate from one sample, sequenced in a study of metastatic and nonmetastatic thyroid tumors (TCRdb year 2020). Preparation of the library involved PCR. TCRdb records Illumina HiSeq 4000 as the sequencer. TCRdb reworked the public reads: Q25 trimming with fastp, MiXCR clone assembly, productive beta chains retained. Recorded for this sample are roughly 45,000 clones; about 3.2% of them occurred a single time. Roughly a tenth of the sample comes from the top ten. No treatment had been received by any patient before thyroid surgery. Sequencing was done on a sample of blood. These receptor sequences come from a female donor with papillary thyroid cancer or a benign thyroid nodule (not recorded which). Some clones in this sample may be carry-over from other donors' samples.

The sample holds many counts of this clone. The chain couples TRBV19 to TRBJ2-3; maybe TRBD2 (5 bases). The CDR3 length is 11 residues. The V gene's germline CDR1 is LNHDA and CDR2 SQIVND (reference sequence). The V gene lost 5 bases and the J gene lost 6 bases, with 6 bases spanning the gap. This CDR3 is CASSSGDTQYF. The CDR3 nucleotides are TGTGCCAGTAGTTCGGGGGATACGCAGTATTTT.

This clone came up many times. A much larger clone lies a single base off, so this may be a read error. This chain links TRBV2 with TRBJ1-2; TRBD1 aligns across 9 bases. This CDR3 comprises 16 residues. The germline V gene has CDR1 SNHLY and CDR2 FYNNEI. This CDR3 reads CAGSPDRGKEWHGYTF. The CDR3 bases are TGTGCCGGCAGTCCGGACAGGGGTAAGGAGTGGCATGGCTACACCTTC.

In this sample, this clone is medium-sized. The chain employs TRBV20-1 and TRBJ1-1; 9 nucleotides line up with TRBD1. Germline V lookup: CDR1 DFQATT, CDR2 SNEGSKA (reference sequence). Trimming removed 1 base from V and 5 bases from J; junction bases left unmatched: 8. The CDR3 runs 15 residues. In nucleotides, the CDR3 is TGCAGTGCTAGAGGGGGAGGGACAGGGAGGACTGAAGCTTTCTTT. Protein sequence: CSARGGGTGRTEAFF.

The CDR3 DNA reads as TGCGCCAGCAGCTTGGAGGGGGGTCGAAATCAGCCCCAGCATTTT. This encodes CASSLEGGRNQPQHF. The chain couples TRBV5-1 to TRBJ1-5; possible D gene TRBD1, 6 bases. Between the trimmed V and J ends, which lost 0 bases and 4 bases, there was a span of 11 bases. Germline V lookup: CDR1 SGHRS, CDR2 YFSETQ. This CDR3 is built from 15 residues. Using reference TRBV5-1 and TRBJ1-5 for the parts outside the CDR3, the full variable domain is KAGVTQTPRYLIKTRGQQVTLSCSPISGHRSVSWYQQTPGQGLQFLFEYFSETQRNKGNFPGRFSGRQFSNSRSEMNVSTLELGDSALYLCASSLEGGRNQPQHFGDGTRLSIL.

At least ten counts were recorded for this clone. This sequence joins TRBV19 and TRBJ2-5; 9 bases agree with TRBD1. Trimming at V came to 6 bases and at J to 7 bases, leaving 9 bases not matched to a gene. CDR3 length: 14 residues. Germline V gene data show CDR1 as LNHDA and CDR2 as SQIVND (reference sequence). CDR3 residues: CASSSQGAFWTQYF. The CDR3 region has the DNA TGTGCCAGTAGCTCACAGGGGGCCTTTTGGACCCAGTACTTC.

This clone appeared a few times. CDR3 in amino acids: CSARGVETQYF. The CDR3 DNA sequence: TGCAGTGCTAGAGGAGTGGAGACCCAGTACTTC. The chain has TRBV20-1 and TRBJ2-5; no reliable D call. This CDR3 region has 11 residues. V was shortened by 1 base and J by 5 bases, with 5 bases between the two germline ends. The germline gives CDR1 DFQATT, CDR2 SNEGSKA (reference sequence).

This clone came up many times. V gene TRBV7-9 combines with J gene TRBJ2-6; TRBD2 aligns across 9 bases. There are 17 residues in the CDR3. The V gene's germline CDR1 is SEHNR and CDR2 FQNEAQ (reference sequence). V was pared by 3 bases and J by 4 bases, with 7 bases of the junction left unmatched. The CDR3 nucleotides read TGTGCCAGCAGCTTGAGCGGGAGGTCCGCCGGGGCCAACGTCCTGACTTTC. Translation gives CASSLSGRSAGANVLTF.

A few counts support this clone. J is TRBJ2-7 and V is TRBV28, with 7 bases aligning to TRBD1. Trimming at V came to 7 bases and at J to 7 bases, leaving 10 bases not matched to a gene. CDR1 is MDHEN and CDR2 is SYDVKM in the germline V gene. The CDR3 loop spans 13 amino acids. Written as DNA, the CDR3 is TGTGCCAGCAACCCGACAGGGTTCGAGGAGCAGTACTTC. Its protein is CASNPTGFEEQYF.

This clone was found a few times. Its ends do not fully match the called genes, so a read error is possible. The genes are TRBV20-1 and TRBJ2-2; D possibly corresponds to TRBD2 (5 bases). This CDR3 is 14 amino acids long. Germline assignment: CDR1 DFQATT and CDR2 SNEGSKA (reference sequence). The CDR3 region is CSARKTGNTWELFF. CDR3 DNA: TGCAGTGCTAGAAAGACGGGGAACACCTGGGAGCTGTTTTTT.

J is TRBJ2-2 and V is TRBV12-3 or TRBV12-4, with 10 bases matching TRBD1. Trimming took 6 bases from V and 6 from J; bases not matched to a gene: 7. This CDR3 contains 15 residues. The CDR3 nucleotides are TGTGCCAGCAGGTCAGGGACAGGGGTTCCCGGGGAGCTGTTTTTT. This translates into CASRSGTGVPGELFF.

Many counts were recorded for this clone. J is TRBJ2-3 and V is TRBV5-1; no clear D gene. This CDR3 region has 13 residues. In germline, CDR1 is SGHRS, CDR2 YFSETQ. Trimming left V 4 bases short and J 6 bases short, with 12 bases between. Here the CDR3 reads CASSPHGYDTQYF. The CDR3, as DNA: TGCGCCAGCAGCCCGCACGGGTACGATACGCAGTATTTT.

This clone showed up just a few times. A junction boundary mismatches the germline segment, possibly from a read error. The V gene is TRBV12-3 or TRBV12-4, the J gene TRBJ2-2, with 8 nucleotides matching TRBD1. CDR3 length: 17 residues. The CDR3 nucleotides are TGTGCCAGCAATTTAGCCCAGGGGGCGGCTAGACCCGGGGAGCTGTTTTTT. Protein: CASNLAQGAARPGELFF.

For this clone: One end of the junction does not line up with germline, which may come from a read error. The chain links TRBV5-1 to TRBJ2-3, with D perhaps being TRBD1 or TRBD2 (6 bases each). The CDR3 has 15 residues. The V gene's germline CDR1 is SGHRS and CDR2 YFSETQ. This CDR3 reads CASSLGTTSTETQYF. The CDR3 coding sequence is TGCGCCAGCAGCCTCGGGACAACTAGCACAGAGACGCAGTACTTT.

This clone occurred a few times. A read error is possible here, since a much larger clone lies one base away. Other DNA sequences within the sample encode an identical CDR3. The chain is built from TRBV15 and TRBJ1-2; D gene ambiguous. The CDR3 sequence is 16 residues long. Trimming removed 5 bases at V and 5 bases at J, with 21 bases between. Germline CDR1 is LNHNV and CDR2 is YYDKDF (reference sequence). The CDR3 DNA sequence: TGTGCCACCAGCGGACCAGCTGACGACTGGGGATATGGCTACACCTTC. Translation: CATSGPADDWGYGYTF.

At least ten counts were recorded for this clone. The rearrangement links TRBV6-5 to TRBJ1-2; D remains unclear. From germline, CDR1 is MNHEY and CDR2 SVGAGI. The V gene lost 0 bases and the J gene lost 4 bases, with 9 bases spanning the gap. The CDR3 sequence is 14 residues long. The CDR3 region is CASSYSGSTYGYTF. The DNA for the CDR3 is TGTGCCAGCAGTTACTCGGGCAGCACCTATGGCTACACCTTC.

This clone was seen a few times. This chain links TRBV27 with TRBJ2-7; D call uncertain. Trimming stripped 3 bases from V and 0 bases from J, with 9 bases between. CDR3 length equals 14 residues. In germline, CDR1 is MNHEY, CDR2 SMNVEV (reference sequence). CDR3 nucleotide sequence: TGTGCCAGCAGTTTTACTATTCACTCCTACGAGCAGTACTTC. It specifies CASSFTIHSYEQYF.

This clone showed up many times. The chain combines TRBV6-4 with TRBJ2-3; D gene ambiguous. Trimming took 0 bases from V and 0 from J, leaving 7 bases between them. CDR1 and CDR2 from the germline V gene are MRHNA and SNTAGT. This CDR3 comprises 15 residues. The CDR3 is CASSDSIGSTDTQYF. For the CDR3, the DNA is TGTGCCAGCAGTGACTCGATCGGCAGCACAGATACGCAGTATTTT.

This clone has a count of ten or more. V usage is TRBV20-1 and J usage is TRBJ1-1; D is possibly TRBD1 (5 bases). The CDR3 has 15 residues. V lost 0 bases and J lost 2, with 13 bases in between. The germline V gene encodes CDR1 DFQATT and CDR2 SNEGSKA (reference sequence). CDR3 amino acids: CSARETAGRNTEAFF. Written as DNA, the CDR3 is TGCAGTGCTAGAGAAACGGCAGGGCGAAACACTGAAGCTTTCTTT.

This clone showed up many times. J is TRBJ2-7 and V is TRBV6-2 or TRBV6-3; the D is unclear. Trimming pared 6 bases from V and 3 bases from J, leaving 21 bases between. The CDR3 runs 16 residues. The germline V gene encodes CDR1 MNHEY and CDR2 SVGEGT. CDR3 in amino acids: CASRSTLDLALYEQYF. In DNA, the CDR3 is TGTGCCAGCAGGTCAACGCTGGACCTCGCTCTCTACGAGCAGTACTTC.

Ten or more counts support this clone. The genes are TRBV9 and TRBJ2-2; 11 nucleotides align to TRBD2. CDR3 length: 15 residues. Germline values: CDR1 SGDLS, CDR2 YYNGEE. V gave up 3 bases and J gave up 6 bases; unmatched junction bases: 4. The CDR3 loop is CASSATSGIPGELFF. CDR3 in DNA: TGTGCCAGCAGCGCGACTAGCGGGATACCCGGGGAGCTGTTTTTT. Using reference TRBV9 and TRBJ2-2 for the parts outside the CDR3, the full variable domain is DSGVTQTPKHLITATGQRVTLRCSPRSGDLSVYWYQQSLDQGLQFLIQYYNGEERAKGNILERFSAQQFPDLHSELNLSSLELGDSALYFCASSATSGIPGELFFGEGSRLTVL.

The rearrangement joins TRBV6-8 to TRBJ2-7; D may be TRBD1 (5 bases). Germline V gene data show CDR1 as MNHGY and CDR2 as SAAAGT. CDR3 length: 15 residues. The germline V and J ends were trimmed by 6 bases and 0 bases, with 15 bases remaining between them. The CDR3 region is CASRNTARDSYEQYF. CDR3 coding DNA: TGTGCCAGCAGAAATACAGCCAGGGACTCCTACGAGCAGTACTTC.

The J gene is TRBJ2-2, the V gene TRBV27; D gene ambiguous. There are 15 residues in the CDR3. The V gene lost 1 base and the J gene lost 4 bases, with 10 bases spanning the gap. In germline, CDR1 is MNHEY, CDR2 SMNVEV (reference sequence). The CDR3 loop is CASSLLRSATGELFF. CDR3 sequence (DNA): TGTGCCAGCAGTTTATTGAGGTCCGCCACCGGGGAGCTGTTTTTT.

The gene calls are TRBV6-2 or TRBV6-3 and TRBJ1-2, with 7 bases matching TRBD1. The junction had 6 bases not matched to a gene; V was cut back by 6 bases and J by 5 bases. This CDR3 is 13 amino acids long. Germline assignment: CDR1 MNHEY and CDR2 SVGEGT. CDR3 nucleotides: TGTGCCAGCAGACGGACAGGCTATTATGGCTACACCTTC. Translation gives CASRRTGYYGYTF.

This clone was detected only a few times. This chain uses TRBV11-2 with TRBJ2-7, with 11 positions matching TRBD2. This CDR3 has 15 residues. Germline V CDR1 and CDR2: SGHAT, FQNNGV. Losses at the gene ends were 1 base for V and 4 bases for J; bases not matched to a gene: 3. DNA for the CDR3: TGTGCCAGCAGCTTAGCTAGCGGGAGGCGGTACGAGCAGTACTTC. Translation gives CASSLASGRRYEQYF.

Many counts were recorded for this clone. This chain connects TRBV7-3 to TRBJ2-1, with TRBD2 identical over 9 bases. Germline-derived CDR1 and CDR2 are SGHTA and FQGTGA. J lost 9 bases, V lost 3 bases, and 6 bases had no gene match. The CDR3 has 14 amino acids. CDR3 amino acids: CASSFSGRRGEQFF. The DNA of the CDR3 is TGTGCCAGCAGCTTTAGCGGGAGACGGGGTGAGCAGTTCTTC.

This clone was seen ten or more times. The rearrangement links TRBV2 to TRBJ2-3; weak D call: TRBD1 (6 bases). V was clipped by 8 bases and J by 0 bases, with 9 bases between them. Germline CDR1 and CDR2: SNHLY and FYNNEI. The CDR3 consists of 13 residues. The CDR3 sequence is CASGQRSTDTQYF. DNA of the CDR3: TGTGCCAGCGGACAGAGAAGCACAGATACGCAGTATTTT.